The clone carrying this T cell receptor (beta chain) was observed a handful of times. This sample was taken from a study of tumor T cells in aggressive B-cell lymphoma. V dropped 4 bases and J dropped 0; count of bases not matched to a gene: 16. The CDR3 runs to 20 residues. The germline V gene has CDR1 SGHRS and CDR2 YFSETQ. This table comes from immunoSEQ multiplex PCR, and its TCRdb copy is limited to in-frame clones, with some not included. The data contain 9,000 or so clones, about 85% of them singletons. The chain employs TRBV5-1 and TRBJ2-1, with TRBD2 matching over 10 bases. This clonotype was sampled from an adult with diffuse large B cell lymphoma. The sequenced sample was tumor tissue. The CDR3 DNA sequence: TGCGCCAGCAGCCCCCGGCTTGGTGGTAGCGGGGGGCTCTCCTACAATGAGCAGTTCTTC. Translation gives CASSPRLGGSGGLSYNEQFF.